One and the same sample provided the 14 T cell receptor beta chains below, sequenced in a study of blood T cell repertoires in COVID-19. Clones were sequenced by immunoSEQ multiplex PCR, and TCRdb holds only the in-frame ones, with some missing. The table shows 310,000 or so clones, with more than 70% occurring only once. The specimen was peripheral blood. The receptors were gathered from a woman between 25 and 40 years old with COVID-19, enrolled during active disease.

The chain uses TRBV9 and TRBJ2-5; tentatively, D is TRBD2 (6 bases). The CDR3 is 15 amino acids. V gave up 0 bases and J gave up 4 bases, with 13 bases separating them. Germline CDR1 reads SGDLS; CDR2 reads YYNGEE. The CDR3 region has the DNA TGTGCCAGCAGCGTAGCGGGTGGGGGGAGAGAGACCCAGTACTTC. Translation: CASSVAGGGRETQYF.

The chain couples TRBV5-8 to TRBJ2-3; 9 nucleotides match TRBD1. Trimming took 5 bases from V and 5 from J; bases not matched to a gene: 9. Germline V CDR1 and CDR2: SGHTS, YDEGEE. The CDR3 has 15 amino acids. The CDR3 protein is CASRSGTGKIDTQYF. The CDR3 nucleotides are TGTGCCAGCAGATCCGGGACAGGGAAGATAGATACGCAGTATTTT.

The chain has TRBV5-6 and TRBJ1-2, with TRBD1 identical over 7 bases. The CDR3 sequence is 13 residues long. Germline CDR1 reads SGHDT; CDR2 reads YYEEEE. V was clipped by 4 bases and J by 5 bases; unmatched bases: 5. The CDR3 nucleotides read TGTGCCAGCAGCCCGTCAGGGGGGTATGGCTACACCTTC. This translates into CASSPSGGYGYTF.

The chain is built from TRBV6-5 and TRBJ2-1; the D gene is possibly TRBD2 (6 bases). The germline gives CDR1 MNHEY, CDR2 SVGAGI. CDR3 length: 15 residues. V lost 2 bases and J lost 4, with 12 bases in between. The CDR3 sequence: CASSYTGTQYNEQFF. DNA for the CDR3: TGTGCCAGCAGTTACACCGGGACTCAGTACAATGAGCAGTTCTTC.

J is TRBJ1-1 and V is TRBV5-1; the match to TRBD1 covers 8 bases. Germline values: CDR1 SGHRS, CDR2 YFSETQ. J was trimmed by 5 bases and V by 1 base; bases with no gene match: 7. The CDR3 contains 15 residues. DNA for the CDR3: TGCGCCAGCAGCTTGTCAGGACAGGGTTGGACTGAAGCTTTCTTT. Protein sequence: CASSLSGQGWTEAFF.

The chain combines TRBV2 with TRBJ2-5; D gene ambiguous. The CDR3 is 13 amino acids. Looked up from germline, CDR1 is SNHLY and CDR2 is FYNNEI. V was pared by 1 base and J by 6 bases, with 9 bases between. This chain's CDR3 is CASSEDDTKTQYF. In DNA form, the CDR3 reads TGTGCCAGCAGTGAAGATGACACCAAGACCCAGTACTTC.

This chain uses TRBV5-1 with TRBJ2-7, with 9 bases lining up with TRBD2. CDR1 is SGHRS, CDR2 YFSETQ, per germline. This CDR3 is built from 19 residues. V trimming: 2 bases; J trimming: 5 bases; junction bases outside the gene matches: 20. The CDR3 DNA follows: TGCGCCAGCAGCTTCCGACAGGGAAGCCTAGCGGGGTTCAGGAACGAGCAGTACTTC. Translating it yields CASSFRQGSLAGFRNEQYF.

The chain links TRBV27 to TRBJ2-3; a possible D gene is TRBD1 (5 bases). Germline assignment: CDR1 MNHEY and CDR2 SMNVEV (reference sequence). This CDR3 region has 14 residues. Trimming removed 7 bases from V and 0 bases from J, with 11 bases in between. Here the CDR3 reads CASTGWSSTDTQYF. CDR3 DNA: TGTGCCAGCACAGGGTGGTCTAGCACAGATACGCAGTATTTT.

The chain joins TRBV2 to TRBJ2-1; 7 bases match TRBD2. Germline V CDR1 and CDR2: SNHLY, FYNNEI. After removal of 7 bases from V and 6 bases from J, the junction contained 6 bases not matched to a gene. This CDR3 comprises 13 residues. In DNA, the CDR3 is TGTGCCAGCACTAGGACTAGGACCAATGAGCAGTTCTTC. It is translated as CASTRTRTNEQFF.

The V gene is TRBV5-1, the J gene TRBJ1-1; 8 nucleotides line up with TRBD1. CDR1 SGHRS and CDR2 YFSETQ come from the germline V gene. The CDR3 runs to 13 residues. The V gene end was trimmed by 7 bases and the J gene end by 4 bases; junction bases not matched to a gene: 6. Here the CDR3 reads CASFGQGVTEAFF. The DNA of the CDR3 is TGCGCCAGCTTCGGACAGGGTGTCACTGAAGCTTTCTTT.

This clone was counted a single time. The V gene is TRBV7-6, the J gene TRBJ2-1, with a weak D call TRBD1 (5 bases). Germline CDR1 is SGHVS and CDR2 is FNYEAQ. There are 15 residues in the CDR3. The V and J ends lost 2 bases and 6 bases respectively, with 14 bases between them. The CDR3 DNA reads TGTGCCAGCAGCTTAAAGAGCAGGGTGGGCAATGAGCAGTTCTTC. Translated, it gives CASSLKSRVGNEQFF.

The rearrangement uses TRBV5-1 and TRBJ2-1, with 8 bases fitting TRBD2. Looked up from germline, CDR1 is SGHRS and CDR2 is YFSETQ. This CDR3 is 15 amino acids long. Trimming at V came to 0 bases and at J to 8 bases, leaving 7 bases not matched to a gene. The CDR3 DNA sequence: TGCGCCAGCAGCTTGGCTTACGGGAGGGCCCATGAGCAGTTCTTC. Residues: CASSLAYGRAHEQFF.

In nucleotides, the CDR3 is TGCGCCAGCGCACCCAGTTACAGGGGGGCCCTCTCTGGAAACACCATATATTTT. It codes for CASAPSYRGALSGNTIYF. V gene TRBV5-1 combines with J gene TRBJ1-3; 8 bases align to TRBD1. V shed 7 bases, J shed 0 bases, and the junction held 15 bases outside the gene matches. The CDR3 extends over 18 amino acids. From germline, CDR1 is SGHRS and CDR2 YFSETQ.

The chain is built from TRBV18 and TRBJ2-5; D might be TRBD2 (5 bases). Germline CDR1 KGHSH, CDR2 LQKENI. The CDR3 totals 14 residues. The ends were cut back, 3 bases at V and 4 bases at J, with 12 bases in the middle. CDR3 sequence: CASSPVGEGETQYF. CDR3 sequence (DNA): TGTGCCAGCTCACCGGTCGGGGAAGGAGAGACCCAGTACTTC. Filled out from reference TRBV18 and TRBJ2-5, the complete variable domain reads NAGVMQNPRHLVRRRGQEARLRCSPMKGHSHVYWYRQLPEEGLKFMVYLQKENIIDESGMPKERFSAEFPKEGPSILRIQQVVRGDSAAYFCASSPVGEGETQYFGPGTRLLVL.